The clone carrying this TCR beta chain was seen many times. The antigen remains unidentified. The data derive from a study of Graves' ophthalmopathy and Graves' hyperthyroidism. Overall study context: Peripheral blood was obtained at first diagnosis, ahead of any treatment.

Aged 18 to 65, the patients with hyperthyroidism had under 2 months' duration and were newly diagnosed. Excluded: other autoimmune disease, uncontrolled infection, pregnancy or lactation. The CDR3 sequence is 14 residues long. The germline gives CDR1 SGHTA, CDR2 FQGNSA. V was cut by 1 base and J by 5 bases, with 10 bases left in between. General study points: The model forecast ophthalmopathy progression, reaching about 70% sensitivity and 72% to 80% specificity.

Scientists amplified the TCR beta CDR3 regions from RNA transcripts. HTBI primers were employed in first-round RT-PCR, then a second-round multiplex PCR followed. TCRdb re-called the multiplex PCR reads through MiXCR, storing one row per CDR3 protein. The table lists 350,000 to 450,000 distinct CDR3 sequences, around 20% of them singletons. Sample: peripheral blood. The receptor's source is a young woman with stable Graves' hyperthyroidism. The chain couples TRBV7-2 to TRBJ2-3; no firm D call. The CDR3 spells CASSLGQHGDTQYF. In DNA, the CDR3 is TGTGCCAGCAGCTTAGGCCAGCACGGAGATACGCAGTATTTT.